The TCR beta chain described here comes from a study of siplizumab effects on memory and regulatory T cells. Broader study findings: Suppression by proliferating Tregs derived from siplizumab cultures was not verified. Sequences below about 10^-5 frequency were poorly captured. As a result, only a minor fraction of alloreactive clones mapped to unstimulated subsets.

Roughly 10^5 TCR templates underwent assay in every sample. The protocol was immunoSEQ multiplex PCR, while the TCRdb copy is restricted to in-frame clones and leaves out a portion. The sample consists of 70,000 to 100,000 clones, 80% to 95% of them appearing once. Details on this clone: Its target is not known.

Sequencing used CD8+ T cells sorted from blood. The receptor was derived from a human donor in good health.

The CDR3 nucleotides read TGCGCCAGCAGCCAAGATTCCAGCTTGAACACTGAAGCTTTCTTT. Amino acid sequence: CASSQDSSLNTEAFF. This chain joins TRBV4-3 and TRBJ1-1; D call uncertain. CDR1 is LGHNA, CDR2 YSLEER, per germline. V was cut by 0 bases and J by 0 bases, with 8 bases left in between. The CDR3 spans 15 residues.